This T cell receptor (beta chain) was sequenced for a study of cytomegalovirus exposure and HLA in healthy donors. Background on the study: In an early release, HLA-typed donors contributed approximately 82 million unique TCR sequences.

Worth noting for this clone: No antigen is known for it.

The study ran its PCR with 60 Vbeta and 13 Jbeta primers. Using immunoSEQ multiplex PCR, the repertoire was profiled, and TCRdb retains in-frame clones only, with some absent. This table has about 300,000 clones, roughly 85% appearing once. The germline V and J ends were trimmed by 4 bases and 1 base, with 9 bases remaining between them. Looked up from germline, CDR1 is SQVTM and CDR2 is ANQGSEA. This CDR3 is 13 amino acids long. The study's findings and limits: Among the most significant clusters, several appeared linked to common viral pathogens in a later analysis. In a later analysis, at a false discovery rate of 0.05, some 17,000 TCR beta sequences were associated with HLA alleles.

The specimen sequenced was PBMCs. This TCR came from a man aged 40-50 years in good health and CMV-seropositive. The rearrangement joins TRBV29-1 to TRBJ2-3; a possible D gene is TRBD2 (5 bases). DNA of the CDR3: TGCAGCGTTGTGGGGAGTGGCACAGATACGCAGTATTTT. It codes for CSVVGSGTDTQYF.